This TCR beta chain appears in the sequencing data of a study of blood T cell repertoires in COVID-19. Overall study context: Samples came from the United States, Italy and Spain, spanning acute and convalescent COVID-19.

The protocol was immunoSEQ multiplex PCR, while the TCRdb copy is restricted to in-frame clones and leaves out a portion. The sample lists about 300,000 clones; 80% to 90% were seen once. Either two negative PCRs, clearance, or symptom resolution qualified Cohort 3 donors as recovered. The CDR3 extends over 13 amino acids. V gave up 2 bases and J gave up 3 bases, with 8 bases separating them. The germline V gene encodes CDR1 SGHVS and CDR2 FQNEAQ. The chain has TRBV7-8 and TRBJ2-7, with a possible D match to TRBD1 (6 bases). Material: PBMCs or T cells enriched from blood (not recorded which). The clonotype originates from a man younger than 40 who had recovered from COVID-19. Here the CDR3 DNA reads TGTGCCAGCAGCTTAAGACAGGTCTACGAGCAGTACTTC. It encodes CASSLRQVYEQYF.